This T cell receptor beta chain originates from a study of monozygotic twins with inflammatory bowel disease. The template-switching step introduced UMIs that carried a 6-nucleotide sample barcode. TCRdb reprocessed the 5' RACE reads, with one entry per CDR3 protein and no DNA. The record lists 300,000 to 400,000 distinct CDR3 sequences, of which the ten most abundant hold roughly 2%. Whole-study results and caveats: Healthy twins showed more clonotype sharing with others than IBD patients, especially patients with disease activity. There were differing immunosuppressive treatments, which may have added variability to patient repertoires.

Regarding this clonotype: Its antigen is undetermined.

Sampling involved one blood draw (less than 2.8 ml) for every donor. The CDR3 extends over 18 amino acids. Germline V gives CDR1 MDHEN, CDR2 SYDVKM. This chain uses TRBV28 with TRBJ2-4; TCRdb's D call of TRBD2 is untestable without DNA. The specimen was blood. The receptor was derived from a human donor with ulcerative colitis or Crohn's disease, or a healthy co-twin of an affected twin (not recorded which). The CDR3 loop reads CASSSGGVGGAGRNIQYF.